The entry below gives a single T cell receptor beta chain sequence along with its context. PCR involved 60 Vbeta and 13 Jbeta primers. The repertoire was sequenced with immunoSEQ multiplex PCR; TCRdb's copy has only in-frame clones and lacks some. The sample lists about 200,000 clones; approximately 80% were seen once. The data belong to a study of cytomegalovirus exposure and HLA in healthy donors. This CDR3 is built from 15 residues. The V end was cut by 0 bases, the J end by 7 bases, with 13 bases between. Germline CDR1 is SGHRS and CDR2 is YFSETQ. The chain uses TRBV5-1 and TRBJ2-2, with D perhaps TRBD2 (6 bases). This clonotype was sampled from a man aged 25 to 40 in good health and CMV-seronegative. The sequencing sample was made of PBMCs. The DNA for the CDR3 is TGCGCCAGCAGCTTGGGTCGGGGGATGAGCGGGGAGCTGTTTTTT. Amino acid sequence: CASSLGRGMSGELFF.